This T cell receptor (beta chain) was captured by sequencing in a study of blood T cell repertoires in COVID-19. Deletions cut 3 bases from V and 1 base from J, with 10 bases between. CDR1 SGHRS and CDR2 YFSETQ come from the germline V gene. The CDR3 consists of 15 residues. Clones were sequenced by immunoSEQ multiplex PCR, and TCRdb holds only the in-frame ones, with some missing. The repertoire consists of approximately 140,000 clones, with 84% occurring once and the leading ten covering 8.9%. Patients from Seattle were sampled longitudinally, starting during active infection. This chain connects TRBV5-1 to TRBJ2-2; TRBD1 might be the D (6 bases). Sequencing input: peripheral blood. The clonotype originates from a young man with COVID-19, enrolled during active disease. This chain's CDR3 is CASSSMGQNTGELFF. Written as DNA, the CDR3 is TGCGCCAGCAGCTCCATGGGACAGAACACCGGGGAGCTGTTTTTT.